This is a list of T cell receptor beta chains from one sample in a study of T-cell reconstitution after alpha-beta-depleted transplantation in children. TCRdb redid the calling of the PCR reads with MiXCR, one entry per CDR3 protein. The data contain about 1,000,000 distinct CDR3 sequences, around 30% of them singletons. The sequences come from PBMCs, mostly from graft donor cells, collected 360 days after TCRalphabeta/CD19-depleted stem cell transplant. These receptors were taken from a boy younger than two who had a stem cell transplant for SCID, so the T cells may come from the graft donor. CDR3s include the opening cysteine and the closing phenylalanine or tryptophan. D genes are given only for firm matches. Clone sizes are given selectively: once, few, many, or a class where the clone is expanded.

TRBV6-2/TRBV6-3	TRBJ1-4	-	-	TGTGCCAGCAGCAAACGTGAAAAACTGTTTTTT	CASSKREKLFF
TRBV4-1	TRBJ2-3	-	few	TGCGCCAGCAGCTCAGTCTGGCTAGCACTAGATACGCAGTATTTT	CASSSVWLALDTQYF
TRBV14	TRBJ2-1	-	few	TGTGCCAGCAGCCAAGATCTGGCGACTACTAAGTTCTTC	CASSQDLATTKFF
TRBV29-1	TRBJ2-3	-	-	TGCAGCGTTGACGGCTGGTTGGGAGATACGCAGTATTTT	CSVDGWLGDTQYF
TRBV2	TRBJ2-1	TRBD2	few	TGTGCCAGCAGTGAAATCGGACTAGCGGGGGCATATAGGGGGAATGAGCAGTTCTTC	CASSEIGLAGAYRGNEQFF
TRBV28	TRBJ2-2	-	few	TGTGCCAGCAGTTTACGGGGGACGGAGAACACCGGGGAGCTGTTTTTT	CASSLRGTENTGELFF
TRBV27	TRBJ2-1	-	-	TGTGCCAGCAGTTGGAACCTTAATGGGGCCAATGAGCAGTTCTTC	CASSWNLNGANEQFF
TRBV3-1	TRBJ2-1	TRBD2	-	TGTGCCAGCAGCCAAGGGACTAGCGGGGGGAGCTCCTACAATGAGCAGTTCTTC	CASSQGTSGGSSYNEQFF
TRBV20-1	TRBJ2-3	-	-	TGCAGTGCTAGGCCGATCCCTTTCGGGGAAACGTACACAGATACGCAGTATTTT	CSARPIPFGETYTDTQYF
TRBV12-3/TRBV12-4	TRBJ1-5	-	few	TGTGCCAGCAGTCGCTCCGACAGCAATCAGCCCCAGCATTTT	CASSRSDSNQPQHF
TRBV9	TRBJ1-3	-	few	TGTGCCAGCAGCCCCGGGAAGTCAGATTTT	CASSPGKSDF
TRBV13	TRBJ2-7	-	few	TGTGCCAGCAGCCCAATGGGCGGCCGATACGAGGACGAGCAGTACTTC	CASSPMGGRYEDEQYF
TRBV7-2	TRBJ1-4	TRBD1	many	TGTGCCAGCAGCCCCGGGACAGCGATACCCCCAACTTTGGAAAAACTGTTTTTT	CASSPGTAIPPTLEKLFF
TRBV4-1	TRBJ2-5	TRBD2	few	TGCGCCAGCAGCCGCGCGGGGGACCCAGAGACCCAGTACTTC	CASSRAGDPETQYF